This TCR beta chain was found in a study of technical replicates of blood from a few donors. The CDR3 totals 18 residues. V was pared by 1 base and J by 0 bases, with 16 bases between. CDR1 MNHEY and CDR2 SMNVEV come from the germline V gene (reference sequence). Sequencing used immunoSEQ multiplex PCR; TCRdb keeps in-frame clones, though not all of them. The table lists about 15,000 clones, approximately 80% of them singletons, with about 11% in the top ten. Sequencing was done on a sample of PBMCs. V gene TRBV27 combines with J gene TRBJ1-3; the D is unclear. The receptor comes from a human donor in good health. As DNA, the CDR3 is TGTGCCAGCAGTTTATGGGTTCCTAGCGTGAGCTCTGGAAACACCATATATTTT. It translates to CASSLWVPSVSSGNTIYF.